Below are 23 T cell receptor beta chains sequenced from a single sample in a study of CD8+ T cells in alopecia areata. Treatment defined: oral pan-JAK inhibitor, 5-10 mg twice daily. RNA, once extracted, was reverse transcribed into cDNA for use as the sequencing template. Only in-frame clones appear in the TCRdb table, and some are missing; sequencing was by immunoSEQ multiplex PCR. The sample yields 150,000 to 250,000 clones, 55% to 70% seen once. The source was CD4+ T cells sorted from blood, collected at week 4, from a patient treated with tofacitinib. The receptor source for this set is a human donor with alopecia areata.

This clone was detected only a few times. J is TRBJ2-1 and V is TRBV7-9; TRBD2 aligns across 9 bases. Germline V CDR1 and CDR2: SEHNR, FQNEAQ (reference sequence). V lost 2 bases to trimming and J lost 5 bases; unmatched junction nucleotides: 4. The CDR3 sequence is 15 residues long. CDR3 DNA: TGTGCCAGCAGCTTAAATAGCGGGGGTAACAATGAGCAGTTCTTC. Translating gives CASSLNSGGNNEQFF.

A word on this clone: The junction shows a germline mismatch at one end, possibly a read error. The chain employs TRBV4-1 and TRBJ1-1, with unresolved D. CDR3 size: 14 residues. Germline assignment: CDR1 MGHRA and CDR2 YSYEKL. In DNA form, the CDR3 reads TGCGCCAGCAGCAAAGATGCATTGAACACTGAAGCTTTCTTT. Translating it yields CASSKDALNTEAFF.

This CDR3 is CASHYAWGETQYF. CDR3 nucleotide sequence: TGTGCCAGTCACTACGCCTGGGGGGAGACCCAGTACTTC. This rearrangement joins TRBV2 to TRBJ2-5; either TRBD1 or TRBD2 may supply D (5 bases each). The CDR3 covers 13 residues. The germline V gene encodes CDR1 SNHLY and CDR2 FYNNEI. Trimming pared 9 bases from V and 5 bases from J, leaving 16 bases between.

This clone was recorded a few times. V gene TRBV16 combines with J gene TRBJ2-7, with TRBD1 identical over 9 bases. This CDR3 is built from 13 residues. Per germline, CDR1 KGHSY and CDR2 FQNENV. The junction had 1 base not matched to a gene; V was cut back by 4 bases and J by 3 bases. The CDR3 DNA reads TGTGCCAGCAGCCGGGGACAGGGCTACGAGCAGTACTTC. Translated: CASSRGQGYEQYF.

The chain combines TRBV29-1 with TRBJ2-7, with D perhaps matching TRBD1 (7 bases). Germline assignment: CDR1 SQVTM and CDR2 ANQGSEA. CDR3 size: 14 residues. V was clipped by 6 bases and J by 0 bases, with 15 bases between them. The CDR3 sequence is CSVGGQPNSYEQYF. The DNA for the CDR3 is TGCAGCGTCGGGGGACAGCCAAACTCCTACGAGCAGTACTTC.

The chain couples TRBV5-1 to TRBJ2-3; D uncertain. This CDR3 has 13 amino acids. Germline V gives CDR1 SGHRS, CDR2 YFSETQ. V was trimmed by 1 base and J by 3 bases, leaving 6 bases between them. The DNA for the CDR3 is TGCGCCAGCAGCTTGCCCGGAACAGATACGCAGTATTTT. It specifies CASSLPGTDTQYF. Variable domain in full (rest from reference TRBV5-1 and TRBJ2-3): KAGVTQTPRYLIKTRGQQVTLSCSPISGHRSVSWYQQTPGQGLQFLFEYFSETQRNKGNFPGRFSGRQFSNSRSEMNVSTLELGDSALYLCASSLPGTDTQYFGPGTRLTVL.

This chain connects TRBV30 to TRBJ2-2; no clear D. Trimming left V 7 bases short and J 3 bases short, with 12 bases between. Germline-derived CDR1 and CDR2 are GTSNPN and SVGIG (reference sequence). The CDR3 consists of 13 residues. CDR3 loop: CASTKAYTGELFF. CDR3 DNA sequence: TGTGCCTCCACCAAGGCCTACACCGGGGAGCTGTTTTTT. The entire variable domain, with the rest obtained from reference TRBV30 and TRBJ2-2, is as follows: SQTIHQWPATLVQPVGSPLSLECTVEGTSNPNLYWYRQAAGRGLQLLFYSVGIGQISSEVPQNLSASRPQDRQFILSSKKLLLSDSGFYLCASTKAYTGELFFGEGSRLTVL.

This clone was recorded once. The CDR3 nucleotides are TGTGCCAGCAGCCAACCGGGACGGATGACCTACGAGCAGTACTTC. Protein sequence: CASSQPGRMTYEQYF. This chain links TRBV4-2 with TRBJ2-7, with D perhaps assigned TRBD1 or TRBD2 (5 bases each). This CDR3 spans 15 amino acids. Per germline, CDR1 LGHNA and CDR2 YNFKEQ. V was trimmed by 2 bases and J by 2 bases, leaving 13 bases between them.

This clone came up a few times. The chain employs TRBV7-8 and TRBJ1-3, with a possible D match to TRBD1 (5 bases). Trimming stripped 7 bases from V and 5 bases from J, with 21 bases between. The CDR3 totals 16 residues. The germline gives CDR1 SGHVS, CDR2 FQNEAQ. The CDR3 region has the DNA TGTGCCAGCATGATGCTGGGCAGGGAGGGGCGAAACACCATATATTTT. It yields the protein CASMMLGREGRNTIYF.

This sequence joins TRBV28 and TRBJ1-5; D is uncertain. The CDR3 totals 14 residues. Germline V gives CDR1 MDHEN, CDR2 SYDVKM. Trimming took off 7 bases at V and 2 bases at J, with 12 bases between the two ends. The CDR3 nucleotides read TGTGCCAGCACCAAGACGGGCCGCAATCAGCCCCAGCATTTT. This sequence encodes CASTKTGRNQPQHF.

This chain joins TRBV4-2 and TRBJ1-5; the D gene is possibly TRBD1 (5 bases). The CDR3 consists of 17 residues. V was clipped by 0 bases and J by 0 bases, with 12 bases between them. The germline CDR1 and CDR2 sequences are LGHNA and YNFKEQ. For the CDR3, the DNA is TGTGCCAGCAGCCAAGAAGTCACAGGTTATAGCAATCAGCCCCAGCATTTT. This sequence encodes CASSQEVTGYSNQPQHF.

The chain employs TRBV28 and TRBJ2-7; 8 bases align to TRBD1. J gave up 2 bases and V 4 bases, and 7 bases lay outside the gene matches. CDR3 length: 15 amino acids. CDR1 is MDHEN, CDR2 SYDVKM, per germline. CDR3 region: CASSSPTGVAYEQYF. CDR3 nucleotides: TGTGCCAGCAGTTCCCCGACAGGGGTGGCCTACGAGCAGTACTTC.

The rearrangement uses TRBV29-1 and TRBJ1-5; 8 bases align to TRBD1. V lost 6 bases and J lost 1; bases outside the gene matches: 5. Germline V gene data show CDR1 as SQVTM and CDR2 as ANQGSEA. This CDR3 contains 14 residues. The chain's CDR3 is CSVRQGASNQPQHF. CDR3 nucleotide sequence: TGCAGCGTACGTCAGGGGGCGAGCAATCAGCCCCAGCATTTT.

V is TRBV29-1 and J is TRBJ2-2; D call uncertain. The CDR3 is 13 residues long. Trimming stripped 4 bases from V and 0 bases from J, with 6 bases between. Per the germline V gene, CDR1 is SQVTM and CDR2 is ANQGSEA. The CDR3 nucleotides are TGCAGCGTTGCACGTACGAACACCGGGGAGCTGTTTTTT. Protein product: CSVARTNTGELFF.

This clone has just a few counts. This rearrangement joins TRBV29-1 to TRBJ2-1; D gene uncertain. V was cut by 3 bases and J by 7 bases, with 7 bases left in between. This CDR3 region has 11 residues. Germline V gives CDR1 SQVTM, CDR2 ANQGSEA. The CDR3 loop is CSVDRTNEQFF. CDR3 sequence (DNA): TGCAGCGTTGACAGGACGAATGAGCAGTTCTTC.

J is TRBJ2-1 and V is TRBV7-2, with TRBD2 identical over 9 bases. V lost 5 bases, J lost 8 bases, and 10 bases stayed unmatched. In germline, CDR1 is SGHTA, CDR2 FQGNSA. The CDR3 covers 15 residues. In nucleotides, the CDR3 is TGTGCCAGCAGCCCACCGGGGACTAGCTCTCATGAGCAGTTCTTC. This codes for CASSPPGTSSHEQFF.

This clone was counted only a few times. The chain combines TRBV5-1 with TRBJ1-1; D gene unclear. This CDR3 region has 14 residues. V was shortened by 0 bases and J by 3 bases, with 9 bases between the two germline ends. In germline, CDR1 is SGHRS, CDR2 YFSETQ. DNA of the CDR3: TGCGCCAGCAGCTTGGAGGCGGGGTACACTGAAGCTTTCTTT. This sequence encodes CASSLEAGYTEAFF. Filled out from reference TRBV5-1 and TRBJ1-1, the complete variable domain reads KAGVTQTPRYLIKTRGQQVTLSCSPISGHRSVSWYQQTPGQGLQFLFEYFSETQRNKGNFPGRFSGRQFSNSRSEMNVSTLELGDSALYLCASSLEAGYTEAFFGQGTRLTVV.

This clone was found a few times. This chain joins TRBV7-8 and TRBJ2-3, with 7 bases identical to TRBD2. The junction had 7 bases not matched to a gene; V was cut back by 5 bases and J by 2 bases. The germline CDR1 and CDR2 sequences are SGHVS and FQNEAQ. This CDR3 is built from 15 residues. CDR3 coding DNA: TGTGCCAGCAGCCCTGCTAGCGGACTCACAGATACGCAGTATTTT. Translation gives CASSPASGLTDTQYF.

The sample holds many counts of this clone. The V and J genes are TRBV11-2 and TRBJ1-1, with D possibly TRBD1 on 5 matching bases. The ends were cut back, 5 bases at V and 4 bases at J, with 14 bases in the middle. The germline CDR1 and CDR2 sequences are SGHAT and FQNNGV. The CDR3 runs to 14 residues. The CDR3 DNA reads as TGTGCCAGCAGCCACGCGGGGGGAGGCACTGAAGCTTTCTTT. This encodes CASSHAGGGTEAFF.

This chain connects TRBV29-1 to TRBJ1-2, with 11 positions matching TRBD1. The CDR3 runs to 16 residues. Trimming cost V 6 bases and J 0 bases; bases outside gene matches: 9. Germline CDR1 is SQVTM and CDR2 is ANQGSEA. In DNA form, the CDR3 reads TGCAGCGTCGCGCTCGGGACAGGGGGGACTAACTATGGCTACACCTTC. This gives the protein CSVALGTGGTNYGYTF.

The CDR3 DNA follows: TGTGCCAGCAGCCACTACCGGGACACACTTTTCACAGATACGCAGTATTTT. Translating gives CASSHYRDTLFTDTQYF. V usage is TRBV14 and J usage is TRBJ2-3; perhaps TRBD1 as D (6 bases). Looked up from germline, CDR1 is SGHDN and CDR2 is FVKESK. The ends were cut back, 3 bases at V and 2 bases at J, with 18 bases in the middle. This CDR3 region has 17 residues. The variable domain in full, completed from reference TRBV14 and TRBJ2-3, reads EAGVTQFPSHSVIEKGQTVTLRCDPISGHDNLYWYRRVMGKEIKFLLHFVKESKQDESGMPNNRFLAERTGGTYSTLKVQPAELEDSGVYFCASSHYRDTLFTDTQYFGPGTRLTVL.

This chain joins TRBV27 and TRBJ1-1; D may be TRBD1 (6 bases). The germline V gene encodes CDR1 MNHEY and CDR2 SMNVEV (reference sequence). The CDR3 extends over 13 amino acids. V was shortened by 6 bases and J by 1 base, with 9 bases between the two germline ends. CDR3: CASRLTGNTEAFF. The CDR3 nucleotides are TGTGCCAGCAGACTGACAGGGAACACTGAAGCTTTCTTT.

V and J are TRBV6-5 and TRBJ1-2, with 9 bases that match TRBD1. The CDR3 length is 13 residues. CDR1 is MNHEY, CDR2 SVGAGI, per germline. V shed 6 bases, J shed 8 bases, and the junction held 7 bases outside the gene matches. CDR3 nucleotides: TGTGCCAGCAGCCCAACAGGGGGCCGGGGCTACACCTTC. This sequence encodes CASSPTGGRGYTF.